The clone carrying this TCR beta chain was seen only a few times. The sample belongs to a study of regulatory T cells in long-lasting Graves disease. CDR3 regions were amplified by Arm-PCR using iRepertoire HTBI primers to build TCR beta libraries. From the multiplex PCR reads, TCRdb called clonotypes with MiXCR, one entry per CDR3 protein. The table lists around 430,000 distinct CDR3 sequences, 22% of them singletons, with about an eighth in the top ten. V shed 2 bases and J shed 7 bases, with 11 bases lying between them. The germline V gene encodes CDR1 LNHDA and CDR2 SQIVND (reference sequence). The CDR3 is 14 residues long. Time point here: persistent/refractory GD, antithyroid drugs over 5 years with positive TRAb. The TCR library was prepared using RNA isolated from PBMCs.

The chain recombines TRBV19 with TRBJ2-2; maybe TRBD1 (7 bases). The clonotype originates from a female donor with Graves disease. The sample in question was peripheral blood mononuclear cells (PBMCs), obtained when the disease was refractory, from a patient treated with antithyroid drugs. The CDR3 nucleotides are TGTGCCAGTAGTATAAGACAGGGAGGCGGGGAGCTGTTTTTT. Its protein product is CASSIRQGGGELFF. Variable domain in full (rest from reference TRBV19 and TRBJ2-2): DGGITQSPKYLFRKEGQNVTLSCEQNLNHDAMYWYRQDPGQGLRLIYYSQIVNDFQKGDIAEGYSVSREKKESFPLTVTSAQKNPTAFYLCASSIRQGGGELFFGEGSRLTVL.